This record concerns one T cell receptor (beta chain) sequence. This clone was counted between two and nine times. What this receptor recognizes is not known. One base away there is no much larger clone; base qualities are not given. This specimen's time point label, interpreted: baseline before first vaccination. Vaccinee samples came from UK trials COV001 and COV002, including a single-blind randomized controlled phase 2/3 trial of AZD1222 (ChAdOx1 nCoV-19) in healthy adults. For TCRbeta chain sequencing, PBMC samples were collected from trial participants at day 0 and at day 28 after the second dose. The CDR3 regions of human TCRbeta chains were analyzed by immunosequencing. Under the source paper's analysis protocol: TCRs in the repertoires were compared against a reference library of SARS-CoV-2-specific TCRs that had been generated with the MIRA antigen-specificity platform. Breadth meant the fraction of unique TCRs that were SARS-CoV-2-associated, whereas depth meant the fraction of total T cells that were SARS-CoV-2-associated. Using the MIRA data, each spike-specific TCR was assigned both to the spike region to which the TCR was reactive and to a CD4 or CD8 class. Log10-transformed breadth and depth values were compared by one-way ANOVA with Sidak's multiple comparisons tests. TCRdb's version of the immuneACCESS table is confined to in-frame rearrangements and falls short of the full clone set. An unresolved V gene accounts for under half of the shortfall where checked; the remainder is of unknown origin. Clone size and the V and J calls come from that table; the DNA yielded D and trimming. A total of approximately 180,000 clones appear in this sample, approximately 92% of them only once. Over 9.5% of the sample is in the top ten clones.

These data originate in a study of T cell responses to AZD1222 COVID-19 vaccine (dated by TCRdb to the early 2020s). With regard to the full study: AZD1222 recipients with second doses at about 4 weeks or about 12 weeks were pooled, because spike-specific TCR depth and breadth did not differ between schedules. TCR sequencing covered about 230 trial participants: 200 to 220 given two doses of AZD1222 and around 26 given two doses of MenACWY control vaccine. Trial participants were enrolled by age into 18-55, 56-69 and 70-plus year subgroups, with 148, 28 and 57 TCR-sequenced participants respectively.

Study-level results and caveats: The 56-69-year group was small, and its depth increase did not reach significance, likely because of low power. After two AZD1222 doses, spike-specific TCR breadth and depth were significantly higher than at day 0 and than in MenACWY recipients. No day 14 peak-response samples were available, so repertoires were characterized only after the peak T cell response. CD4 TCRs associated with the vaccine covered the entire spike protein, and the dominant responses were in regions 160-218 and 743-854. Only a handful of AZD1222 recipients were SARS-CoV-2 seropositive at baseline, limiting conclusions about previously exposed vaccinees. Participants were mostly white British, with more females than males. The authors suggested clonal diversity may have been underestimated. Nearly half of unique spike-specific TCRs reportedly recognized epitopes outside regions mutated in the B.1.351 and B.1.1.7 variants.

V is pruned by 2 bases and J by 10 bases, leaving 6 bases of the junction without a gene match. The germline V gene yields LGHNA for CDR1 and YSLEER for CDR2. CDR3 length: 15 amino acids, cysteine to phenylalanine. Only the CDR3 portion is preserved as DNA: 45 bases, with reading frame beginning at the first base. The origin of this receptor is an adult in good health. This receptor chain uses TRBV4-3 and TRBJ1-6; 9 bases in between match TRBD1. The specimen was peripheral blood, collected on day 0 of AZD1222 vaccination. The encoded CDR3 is CASSQNYRGQSPLHF. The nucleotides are TGCGCCAGCAGCCAAAACTACAGGGGGCAATCACCCCTCCACTTT.